The 31 T cell receptor beta chains in this list originate from one sample, sequenced in a study of shared clonotypes between healthy human individuals. TCRdb's table, derived via immunoSEQ multiplex PCR, lists solely in-frame clones and lacks some. The sample contains approximately 87,000 clones, over 55% of which appear only once. Sequenced input: memory CD8+ T cells sorted from blood. The subset: CD45RO+ cells pooled with CCR7-negative TemRA cells. The receptors come from a man aged 30 to 39 in good health.

The chain recombines TRBV9 with TRBJ1-2; TRBD1 is a possible D gene (5 bases). Germline CDR1 and CDR2: SGDLS and YYNGEE. V lost 4 bases and J lost 8, with 21 bases in between. This CDR3 region has 15 residues. In nucleotides, the CDR3 is TGTGCCAGCAGCCCAGATGGGTCCCCCAGGGAAGGCTACACCTTC. It yields the protein CASSPDGSPREGYTF.

The chain combines TRBV28 with TRBJ1-1; D perhaps matches TRBD1 (5 bases). Looked up from germline, CDR1 is MDHEN and CDR2 is SYDVKM. The CDR3 consists of 17 residues. Trimming removed 2 bases from V and 6 bases from J, with 22 bases in between. Here the CDR3 DNA reads TGTGCCAGCAGTTTAATTCCTGGGGCCGTACTTAGGGCTGAAGCTTTCTTT. It yields the protein CASSLIPGAVLRAEAFF.

Worth noting for this clone: This sample includes further DNA sequences coding for the same CDR3. The V call is TRBV7-2, the J call TRBJ1-3, with D unclear. Germline lookup yields CDR1 SGHTA and CDR2 FQGNSA. This CDR3 is built from 14 residues. Trimming removed 1 base from V and 0 bases from J, with 4 bases in between. Here the CDR3 reads CASSLGTSGNTIYF. CDR3 DNA sequence: TGTGCCAGCAGCTTAGGTACCTCTGGAAACACCATATATTTT.

The V and J genes are TRBV19 and TRBJ2-1; 11 bases line up with TRBD2. Germline V CDR1 and CDR2: LNHDA, SQIVND (reference sequence). The CDR3 covers 16 residues. J lost 4 bases, V lost 1 base, and 3 bases had no gene match. The chain's CDR3 is CASSIVPSGRYNEQFF. DNA of the CDR3: TGTGCCAGTAGTATAGTCCCTAGCGGGAGGTACAATGAGCAGTTCTTC.

This chain connects TRBV6-6 to TRBJ2-7; D is unclear. V was pared by 2 bases and J by 2 bases, with 7 bases between. Germline-derived CDR1 and CDR2 are MNHNY and SVGAGI (reference sequence). The CDR3 spans 13 residues. CDR3 amino acids: CASSYAAAYEQYF. CDR3 DNA: TGTGCCAGCAGTTACGCCGCAGCCTACGAGCAGTACTTC.

To note about this clone: The identical CDR3 is also encoded by other nucleotide sequences in the sample. J is TRBJ2-7 and V is TRBV6-5; no firm D call. The ends were cut back, 2 bases at V and 2 bases at J, with 1 base in the middle. Looked up from germline, CDR1 is MNHEY and CDR2 is SVGAGI. This CDR3 spans 11 amino acids. The CDR3 DNA reads as TGTGCCAGCAGTTACGCCTACGAGCAGTACTTC. Protein sequence: CASSYAYEQYF.

The J gene is TRBJ2-1, the V gene TRBV11-3; D is unresolved. Germline V gene data show CDR1 as SGHNT and CDR2 as YENEEA. The CDR3 is 12 residues long. Trimming removed 3 bases from V and 7 bases from J, with 7 bases in between. The CDR3 sequence: CASSFQSNEQFF. The CDR3 DNA reads TGTGCCAGCAGCTTTCAGAGTAATGAGCAGTTCTTC.

This sequence joins TRBV9 and TRBJ2-3; no clear D gene. CDR3 length: 13 residues. The germline gives CDR1 SGDLS, CDR2 YYNGEE. V dropped 2 bases and J dropped 0 bases, with 4 bases sitting between them. The CDR3 sequence: CASSVSSTDTQYF. CDR3 bases: TGTGCCAGCAGCGTCTCTAGCACAGATACGCAGTATTTT. The full variable domain, its missing parts supplied by reference TRBV9 and TRBJ2-3, is DSGVTQTPKHLITATGQRVTLRCSPRSGDLSVYWYQQSLDQGLQFLIQYYNGEERAKGNILERFSAQQFPDLHSELNLSSLELGDSALYFCASSVSSTDTQYFGPGTRLTVL.

The rearrangement joins TRBV9 to TRBJ2-1; D is possibly TRBD1 or TRBD2 (5 bases each). This CDR3 is 21 amino acids long. CDR1 is SGDLS and CDR2 is YYNGEE in the germline V gene. Between the trimmed V and J ends, which lost 0 bases and 0 bases, there was a span of 25 bases. The CDR3 loop reads CASSVASPLIRGAFSYNEQFF. CDR3 bases: TGTGCCAGCAGCGTAGCTTCCCCTCTTATCCGGGGCGCCTTCTCCTACAATGAGCAGTTCTTC.

This clone appeared a few times. V usage is TRBV19 and J usage is TRBJ2-1; 9 bases line up with TRBD2. The length of the CDR3 is 14 residues. Trimming removed 3 bases from V and 6 bases from J; junction bases left unmatched: 3. CDR1 LNHDA and CDR2 SQIVND come from the germline V gene (reference sequence). CDR3 in amino acids: CASSIAGGPNEQFF. CDR3 DNA: TGTGCCAGTAGTATCGCGGGAGGGCCCAATGAGCAGTTCTTC.

V gene TRBV28 combines with J gene TRBJ2-1; D is uncertain. Trimming cost V 6 bases and J 3 bases, with 12 bases left between them. This CDR3 comprises 14 residues. Germline values: CDR1 MDHEN, CDR2 SYDVKM. CDR3 DNA sequence: TGTGCCAGCAGGGACCCCTGGAACTACAATGAGCAGTTCTTC. Amino acid sequence: CASRDPWNYNEQFF.

This clone has just one count. The rearrangement uses TRBV7-9 and TRBJ2-5; no clear D. V was cut by 3 bases and J by 2 bases, with 7 bases left in between. Per germline, CDR1 SEHNR and CDR2 FQNEAQ (reference sequence). The CDR3 extends over 13 amino acids. The CDR3 protein is CASSFGVQETQYF. DNA of the CDR3: TGTGCCAGCAGCTTTGGAGTACAAGAGACCCAGTACTTC. Based on the CDR3 plus reference TRBV7-9 and TRBJ2-5, the full variable domain is DTGVSQNPRHKITKRGQNVTFRCDPISEHNRLYWYRQTLGQGPEFLTYFQNEAQLEKSRLLSDRFSAERPKGSFSTLEIQRTEQGDSAMYLCASSFGVQETQYFGPGTRLLVL.

This chain links TRBV11-2 with TRBJ2-3; 7 nucleotides match TRBD2. The V gene end was trimmed by 3 bases and the J gene end by 13 bases; junction bases not matched to a gene: 13. Germline assignment: CDR1 SGHAT and CDR2 FQNNGV. The CDR3 loop spans 14 amino acids. CDR3 in DNA: TGTGCCAGCAGCTTTTCCAGCGGGGCCCAGGATGAGTATTTT. It specifies CASSFSSGAQDEYF.

The rearrangement uses TRBV6-1 and TRBJ2-6; D is undetermined. This CDR3 has 15 residues. CDR1 is MNHNS, CDR2 SASEGT, per germline. Trimming stripped 1 base from V and 0 bases from J, with 4 bases between. CDR3 loop: CASSEDGSGANVLTF. CDR3 nucleotides: TGTGCCAGCAGTGAAGATGGCTCTGGGGCCAACGTCCTGACTTTC.

This clone was seen only once. The chain couples TRBV5-1 to TRBJ2-3; D call uncertain. Germline V gene lookup returns CDR1 SGHRS and CDR2 YFSETQ. The CDR3 is 15 amino acids. V lost 4 bases, J lost 4 bases, and 16 bases lay in between. CDR3 coding DNA: TGCGCCAGCAGCGACCCGGAGACGGGTGCAGATACGCAGTATTTT. Translated: CASSDPETGADTQYF.

The table lists this clone with many counts. The CDR3 sequence is CASSAGAGGYEQYF. CDR3 nucleotide sequence: TGTGCCAGCAGTGCCGGGGCAGGGGGCTACGAGCAGTACTTC. This chain links TRBV6-5 with TRBJ2-7; 7 bases map to TRBD1. The CDR3 extends over 14 amino acids. In germline, CDR1 is MNHEY, CDR2 SVGAGI. Trimming took 5 bases from V and 3 from J; bases not matched to a gene: 7.

The V call is TRBV27, the J call TRBJ2-3, with 11 bases matching TRBD2. This CDR3 is built from 18 residues. V gave up 6 bases and J gave up 0 bases; unmatched junction bases: 11. Germline assignment: CDR1 MNHEY and CDR2 SMNVEV (reference sequence). Written as DNA, the CDR3 is TGTGCCAGCAGGTTTCCGACTAGCGGGGTAACTAGCACAGATACGCAGTATTTT. This codes for CASRFPTSGVTSTDTQYF.

This clone was observed a handful of times. The CDR3 DNA reads TGTGCCATCAGTACGGGGGCGGGAGAGGCTGAGACCCAGTACTTC. The encoded protein is CAISTGAGEAETQYF. The chain carries TRBV10-3 and TRBJ2-5, with D possibly TRBD2 on 7 matching bases. The CDR3 covers 15 residues. V was clipped by 5 bases and J by 5 bases, with 18 bases between them. CDR1 is ENHRY and CDR2 is SYGVKD in the germline V gene.

V and J are TRBV5-1 and TRBJ2-1; TRBD2 matches 13 bases. Trimming removed 1 base from V and 0 bases from J; junction bases left unmatched: 7. In germline, CDR1 is SGHRS, CDR2 YFSETQ. This CDR3 spans 19 amino acids. CDR3 nucleotides: TGCGCCAGCAGCTTGACGGGACTAGCGGGACTTAGCTCCTACAATGAGCAGTTCTTC. Its protein product is CASSLTGLAGLSSYNEQFF. Supplemented by reference TRBV5-1 and TRBJ2-1, the full variable domain reads KAGVTQTPRYLIKTRGQQVTLSCSPISGHRSVSWYQQTPGQGLQFLFEYFSETQRNKGNFPGRFSGRQFSNSRSEMNVSTLELGDSALYLCASSLTGLAGLSSYNEQFFGPGTRLTVL.

V usage is TRBV28 and J usage is TRBJ1-2; TRBD1 agrees at 9 bases. The CDR3 length is 14 residues. CDR1 and CDR2 (germline): MDHEN, SYDVKM. The V segment lost 6 bases and the J segment 7 bases; nucleotides outside the gene matches: 9. Here the CDR3 reads CASSATGGAVGYTF. The DNA for the CDR3 is TGTGCCAGCAGCGCAACAGGGGGCGCGGTTGGCTACACCTTC.

This clone has at least ten counts. This chain uses TRBV19 with TRBJ1-5; TRBD1 aligns across 9 bases. The V segment lost 3 bases and the J segment 2 bases; nucleotides outside the gene matches: 5. The CDR3 has 16 amino acids. Germline V gene sequence: CDR1 LNHDA, CDR2 SQIVND (reference sequence). The CDR3 here is CASSMRRQGGNQPQHF. The CDR3 nucleotides read TGTGCCAGTAGTATGAGAAGACAGGGGGGCAATCAGCCCCAGCATTTT.

This chain joins TRBV7-9 and TRBJ2-1, with 7 bases identical to TRBD2. There are 14 residues in the CDR3. Per the germline V gene, CDR1 is SEHNR and CDR2 is FQNEAQ (reference sequence). The ends lost 3 bases at V and 10 bases at J; junction bases unmatched: 9. The CDR3 here is CASSLLVVGGEQFF. The CDR3 bases are TGTGCCAGCAGCTTGTTAGTGGTCGGGGGGGAGCAGTTCTTC.

This clone was counted a single time. The V gene is TRBV5-4, the J gene TRBJ2-7; 9 bases are a match to TRBD2. V shed 2 bases and J 7 bases; nucleotides not matched to a gene: 10. Germline V gene data show CDR1 as SGHNT and CDR2 as YYREEE (reference sequence). This CDR3 spans 15 amino acids. The CDR3 loop reads CASSLASSAGGEQYF. In DNA, the CDR3 is TGTGCCAGCAGCTTAGCGAGTTCGGCGGGAGGGGAGCAGTACTTC.

This clone has ten or more counts. DNA for the CDR3: TGTGCCAGCAGCCCAAAAACGTTTCTACACCCCAATGAGCAGTTCTTC. Protein sequence: CASSPKTFLHPNEQFF. The chain couples TRBV14 to TRBJ2-1; no reliable D call. Trimming pared 4 bases from V and 6 bases from J, leaving 19 bases between. Germline loops: CDR1 SGHDN, CDR2 FVKESK. The CDR3 runs to 16 residues.

This clone was observed at least ten times. This sequence joins TRBV7-2 and TRBJ2-7; D gene unclear. Germline V gene lookup returns CDR1 SGHTA and CDR2 FQGNSA. Trimming took off 1 base at V and 7 bases at J, with 11 bases between the two ends. The CDR3 has 13 amino acids. CDR3 residues: CASSLGVGLEQYF. In DNA form, the CDR3 reads TGTGCCAGCAGCTTAGGCGTCGGTTTGGAGCAGTACTTC.

Remarks on this clone: The same CDR3 also results from other DNA sequences found in this sample. The V and J genes are TRBV11-2 and TRBJ2-1; D is uncertain. V was shortened by 2 bases and J by 0 bases, with 8 bases between the two germline ends. The CDR3 covers 15 residues. The germline V gene has CDR1 SGHAT and CDR2 FQNNGV. CDR3 in amino acids: CASSLIRSSYNEQFF. CDR3 DNA sequence: TGTGCCAGCAGCTTAATTAGAAGCTCCTACAATGAGCAGTTCTTC.

This clone was seen more than once but under ten times. The chain uses TRBV4-3 and TRBJ2-1; D is possibly TRBD1 (6 bases). The germline V and J ends were trimmed by 5 bases and 7 bases, with 12 bases remaining between them. Germline V gives CDR1 LGHNA, CDR2 YSLEER. This CDR3 is 13 amino acids long. The CDR3 loop reads CASSWTAANEQFF. In nucleotides, the CDR3 is TGCGCCAGCAGCTGGACAGCAGCTAATGAGCAGTTCTTC.

This chain connects TRBV11-2 to TRBJ2-2, with 10 bases lining up with TRBD1. Germline loops: CDR1 SGHAT, CDR2 FQNNGV. The CDR3 runs to 16 residues. J lost 0 bases, V lost 4 bases, and 2 bases had no gene match. The CDR3 nucleotides read TGTGCCAGCAGCTCGACAGGGGGCTCGAACACCGGGGAGCTGTTTTTT. Encoded protein: CASSSTGGSNTGELFF.

The J gene is TRBJ1-4, the V gene TRBV5-1; D may be TRBD1 (5 bases). The CDR3 is 15 residues long. Trimming stripped 1 base from V and 8 bases from J, with 15 bases between. Germline V CDR1 and CDR2: SGHRS, YFSETQ. CDR3: CASSLTEGSGEKLFF. CDR3 DNA sequence: TGCGCCAGCAGCTTGACGGAGGGGTCGGGCGAAAAACTGTTTTTT.

V usage is TRBV7-9 and J usage is TRBJ1-3; D is ambiguous. Germline lookup yields CDR1 SEHNR and CDR2 FQNEAQ (reference sequence). The CDR3 contains 14 residues. V was clipped by 5 bases and J by 0 bases, with 8 bases between them. This CDR3 reads CASSQAGSGNTIYF. Written as DNA, the CDR3 is TGTGCCAGCAGCCAGGCAGGCTCTGGAAACACCATATATTTT.

The chain combines TRBV10-3 with TRBJ2-1; D gene ambiguous. CDR3 length: 16 residues. Germline lookup yields CDR1 ENHRY and CDR2 SYGVKD. Trimming removed 0 bases at V and 5 bases at J, with 14 bases between. CDR3 DNA sequence: TGTGCCATCAGTGAGTCGTGGTCGGTACGGGACAATGAGCAGTTCTTC. Protein product: CAISESWSVRDNEQFF.